Listed below are T cell receptor beta chains from one sample, sequenced in a study of blood T cell repertoires in COVID-19. Produced via immunoSEQ multiplex PCR; TCRdb's table is partial and in-frame only. The sample holds hundreds of thousands of clones, about nine tenths seen once. Sequences were obtained from PBMCs or T cells enriched from blood (not recorded which). The origin of the receptors is a woman aged 40 to 50 who had recovered from COVID-19. CDR3s include the opening cysteine and the closing phenylalanine or tryptophan. A D gene is named only where the DNA matches it firmly. For some rows the clone size is stated as once, few or many, or as a class when expanded; others skip it.

V	D	size	J	DNA	CDR3
TRBV12-3/TRBV12-4	TRBD1	NA	TRBJ2-7	TGTGCCAGCAGTTCGAAGCAGGGACAGGCCAAGTACTTC	CASSSKQGQAKYF
TRBV4-3	NA	NA	TRBJ1-2	TGCGCCAGCAGCCAAGACCAGGGGTCTCAGGGCTACACCTTC	CASSQDQGSQGYTF
TRBV6-1	NA	NA	TRBJ1-1	TGTGCCAGCAGTGAGGGGAGGACAAGGCCGGAGGTCACTGAAGCTTTCTTT	CASSEGRTRPEVTEAFF
TRBV3-1/TRBV3-2	TRBD2	once	TRBJ2-1	TGTGCCAGTCAGCGGGAGGGGATAAGGAATGAGCAGTTCTTC	CASQREGIRNEQFF
TRBV7-3	NA	NA	TRBJ2-5	TGTGCCAGCAGCTTAGATTTCGGGGAGACCCAGTACTTC	CASSLDFGETQYF
TRBV7-9	TRBD1	NA	TRBJ2-1	TGTGCCAGCAGCTTGGGACAGGAATCCTACAATGAGCAGTTCTTC	CASSLGQESYNEQFF
TRBV3-1/TRBV3-2	NA	few	TRBJ1-2	TGTGCCAGCAGCCAAGTTCGGCAGGGGCATGGCTACACCTTC	CASSQVRQGHGYTF
TRBV3-1/TRBV3-2	TRBD1	NA	TRBJ2-5	TGTGCCAGCAGCCAAGCCGGACAGGGGGGGACCCAGTACTTC	CASSQAGQGGTQYF
TRBV7-2	TRBD2	NA	TRBJ2-1	TGTGCCAGCGAGGCGGGAGCTTCCTACAATGAGCAGTTCTTC	CASEAGASYNEQFF
TRBV11-3	NA	few	TRBJ2-7	TGTGCCAGCAGCTTAGGGGGCTCGGAGGGAGTGTTCGAGCAGTACTTC	CASSLGGSEGVFEQYF
TRBV7-2	NA	once	TRBJ2-7	TGTGCCAGCAGCTTAAGCCGCAACTCCTACGAGCAGTACTTC	CASSLSRNSYEQYF
TRBV7-9	NA	few	TRBJ1-2	TGTGCCAGCAGCTTCCAGGGAGGGGTAGGAGGCTACACCTTC	CASSFQGGVGGYTF
TRBV15	TRBD1	NA	TRBJ1-5	TGTGCCACCAGAGGGGGCAGGGAAAGTCGGCAGCCCCAGCATTTT	CATRGGRESRQPQHF
TRBV13	NA	NA	TRBJ2-4	TGTGCCAGCAGCTTAGGGGGGGCCGGGGACATTCAGTACTTC	CASSLGGAGDIQYF
TRBV5-1	TRBD2	once	TRBJ2-2	TGCGCCAGCAGCTCGACTAGCGGGGGGTTTAAGCTGTTTTTT	CASSSTSGGFKLFF
TRBV2	TRBD2	NA	TRBJ2-7	TGTGCCAGCCGACTAGCGTCCTACGAGCAGTACTTC	CASRLASYEQYF